The TCR beta chain described here comes from a study of blood T cell repertoires in COVID-19. As for the study in general: Researchers got acute and convalescent COVID-19 samples from the United States, Italy and Spain. T cells, B-cell-depleted T cells, or PBMCs provided the cDNA or gDNA that served as material.

Deletions cut 3 bases from V and 3 bases from J, with 5 bases between. Per germline, CDR1 MDHEN and CDR2 SYDVKM. CDR3 length equals 12 residues. This clone was seen just once. How the authors handled the data: Nucleated cell counts were estimated from reference gene primer amplification. Assay used: immunoSEQ multiplex PCR; TCRdb lists only in-frame clones, some missing. That table supplies the V and J calls and clone size; D and trimming were determined from the DNA. The sample contains some 200,000 clones, 85% of which appear only once. The source material was peripheral blood. This chain connects TRBV28 to TRBJ1-1; no reliable D call. The receptor comes from a man aged 45-65 years who had recovered from COVID-19. CDR3 protein: CASSFVDTEAFF. In DNA, the CDR3 is TGTGCCAGCAGTTTCGTCGACACTGAAGCTTTCTTT.